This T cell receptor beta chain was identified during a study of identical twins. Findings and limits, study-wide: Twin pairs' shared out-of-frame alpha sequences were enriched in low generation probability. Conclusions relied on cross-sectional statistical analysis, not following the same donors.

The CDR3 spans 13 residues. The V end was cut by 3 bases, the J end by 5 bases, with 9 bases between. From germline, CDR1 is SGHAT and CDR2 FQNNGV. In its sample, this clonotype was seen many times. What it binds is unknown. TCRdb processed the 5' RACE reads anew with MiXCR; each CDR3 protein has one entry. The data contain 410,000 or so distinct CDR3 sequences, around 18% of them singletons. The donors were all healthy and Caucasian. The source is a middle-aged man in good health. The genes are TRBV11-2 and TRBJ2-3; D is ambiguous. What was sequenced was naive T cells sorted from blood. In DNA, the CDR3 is TGTGCCAGCAGCTTGGCCAACATAGATACGCAGTATTTT. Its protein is CASSLANIDTQYF.